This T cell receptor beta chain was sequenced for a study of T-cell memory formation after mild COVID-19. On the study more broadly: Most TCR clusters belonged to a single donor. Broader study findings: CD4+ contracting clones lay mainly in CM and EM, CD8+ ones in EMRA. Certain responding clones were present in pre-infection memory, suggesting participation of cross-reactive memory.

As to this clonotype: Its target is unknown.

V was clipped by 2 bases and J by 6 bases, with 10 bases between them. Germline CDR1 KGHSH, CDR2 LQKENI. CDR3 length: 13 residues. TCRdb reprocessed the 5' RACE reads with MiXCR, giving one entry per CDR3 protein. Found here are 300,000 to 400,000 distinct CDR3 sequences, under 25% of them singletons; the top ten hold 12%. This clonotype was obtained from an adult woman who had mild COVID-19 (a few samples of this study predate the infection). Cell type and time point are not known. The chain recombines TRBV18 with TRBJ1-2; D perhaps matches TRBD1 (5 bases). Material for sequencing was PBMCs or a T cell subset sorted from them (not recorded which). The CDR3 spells CASSPDSPHGYTF. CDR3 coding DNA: TGTGCCAGCTCACCAGACAGTCCGCATGGCTACACCTTC.